This T cell receptor beta chain was retrieved from a study of molecular identifiers for immune sequencing clone quantification. MiXCR was run by TCRdb on the PCR reads, yielding one entry per CDR3 protein. The repertoire holds approximately 680,000 distinct CDR3 sequences, with around 25% as singletons. Germline V lookup: CDR1 LNHDA, CDR2 SQIVND (reference sequence). This CDR3 has 14 amino acids. Trimming removed 7 bases from V and 0 bases from J, with 12 bases in between. The chain links TRBV19 to TRBJ1-1; D possibly corresponds to TRBD1 (6 bases). This clonotype originated in a human donor in good health. Some libraries in this study had Jurkat cell RNA spiked in. The specimen was naive CD8+ T cells from blood, with Jurkat cell RNA spiked in. The sample's subset: FACS-sorted CD8+CD4-CCR7+CD45RA+ naive T cells. CDR3: CASNPGVMNTEAFF. CDR3 in DNA: TGTGCCAGTAACCCAGGGGTTATGAACACTGAAGCTTTCTTT.